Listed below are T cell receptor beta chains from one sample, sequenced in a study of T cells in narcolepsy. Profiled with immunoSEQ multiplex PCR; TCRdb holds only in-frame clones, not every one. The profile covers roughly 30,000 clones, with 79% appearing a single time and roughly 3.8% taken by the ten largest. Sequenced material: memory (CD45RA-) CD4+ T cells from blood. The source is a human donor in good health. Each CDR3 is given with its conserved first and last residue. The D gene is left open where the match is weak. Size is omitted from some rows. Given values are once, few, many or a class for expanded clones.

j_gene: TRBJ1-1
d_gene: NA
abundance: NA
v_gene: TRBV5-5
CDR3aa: CASSLAVSSGNTEAFF
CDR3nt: TGTGCCAGCAGCTTGGCCGTTTCGAGTGGGAACACTGAAGCTTTCTTT

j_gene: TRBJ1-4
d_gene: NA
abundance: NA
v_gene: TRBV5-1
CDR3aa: CASRPGAVGGNEKLFF
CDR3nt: TGCGCCAGCAGACCGGGGGCGGTGGGGGGTAATGAAAAACTGTTTTTT

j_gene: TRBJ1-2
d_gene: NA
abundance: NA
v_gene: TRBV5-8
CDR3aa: CASSKDIYGYTF
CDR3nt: TGTGCCAGCAGTAAAGACATCTATGGCTACACCTTC

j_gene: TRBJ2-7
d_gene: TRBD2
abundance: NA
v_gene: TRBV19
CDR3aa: CASSTGTSGRAVEQYF
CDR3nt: TGTGCCAGTAGTACAGGGACTAGCGGGAGGGCCGTCGAGCAGTACTTC

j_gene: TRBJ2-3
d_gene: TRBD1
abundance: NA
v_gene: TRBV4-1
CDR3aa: CASSHPDRGRTTDTQYF
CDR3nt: TGCGCCAGCAGCCACCCCGACAGGGGCCGAACCACAGATACGCAGTATTTT

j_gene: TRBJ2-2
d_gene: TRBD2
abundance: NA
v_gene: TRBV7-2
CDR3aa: CASSLNAGGSTGELFF
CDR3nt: TGTGCCAGCAGCTTAAATGCGGGAGGGTCCACCGGGGAGCTGTTTTTT

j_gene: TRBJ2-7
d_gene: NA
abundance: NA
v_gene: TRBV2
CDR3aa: CASAYSSSYEQYF
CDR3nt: TGTGCCAGCGCGTACAGTAGCTCCTACGAGCAGTACTTC

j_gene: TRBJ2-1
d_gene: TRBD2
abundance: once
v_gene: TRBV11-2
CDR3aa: CASSPSGRAGTARDEQFF
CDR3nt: TGTGCCAGCAGTCCTAGCGGGAGGGCCGGGACCGCTCGGGATGAGCAGTTCTTC

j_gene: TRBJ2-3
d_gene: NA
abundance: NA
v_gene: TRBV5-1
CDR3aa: CASSLEGNSDTQYF
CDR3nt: TGCGCCAGCAGCTTGGAAGGGAATTCAGATACGCAGTATTTT

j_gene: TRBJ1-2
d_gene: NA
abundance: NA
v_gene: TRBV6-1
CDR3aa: CASSRDIYGYTF
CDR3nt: TGTGCCAGCAGTCGGGACATCTATGGCTACACCTTC

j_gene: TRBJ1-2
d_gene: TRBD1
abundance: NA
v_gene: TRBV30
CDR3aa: CAWSLTGNYGYTF
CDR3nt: TGTGCCTGGAGTCTGACAGGGAACTATGGCTACACCTTC